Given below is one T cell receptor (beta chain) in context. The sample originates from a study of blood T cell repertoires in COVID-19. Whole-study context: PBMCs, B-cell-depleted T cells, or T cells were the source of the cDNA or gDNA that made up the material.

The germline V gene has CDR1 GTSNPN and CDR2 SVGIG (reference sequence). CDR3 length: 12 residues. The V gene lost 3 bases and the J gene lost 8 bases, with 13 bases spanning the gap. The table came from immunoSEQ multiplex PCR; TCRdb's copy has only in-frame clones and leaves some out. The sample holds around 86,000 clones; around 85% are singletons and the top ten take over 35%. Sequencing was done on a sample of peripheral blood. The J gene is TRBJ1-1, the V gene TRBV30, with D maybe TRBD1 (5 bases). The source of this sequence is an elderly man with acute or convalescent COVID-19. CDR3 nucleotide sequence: TGTGCCTGGAGAGCGGGACGGGAAGAAGCTTTCTTT. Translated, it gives CAWRAGREEAFF.